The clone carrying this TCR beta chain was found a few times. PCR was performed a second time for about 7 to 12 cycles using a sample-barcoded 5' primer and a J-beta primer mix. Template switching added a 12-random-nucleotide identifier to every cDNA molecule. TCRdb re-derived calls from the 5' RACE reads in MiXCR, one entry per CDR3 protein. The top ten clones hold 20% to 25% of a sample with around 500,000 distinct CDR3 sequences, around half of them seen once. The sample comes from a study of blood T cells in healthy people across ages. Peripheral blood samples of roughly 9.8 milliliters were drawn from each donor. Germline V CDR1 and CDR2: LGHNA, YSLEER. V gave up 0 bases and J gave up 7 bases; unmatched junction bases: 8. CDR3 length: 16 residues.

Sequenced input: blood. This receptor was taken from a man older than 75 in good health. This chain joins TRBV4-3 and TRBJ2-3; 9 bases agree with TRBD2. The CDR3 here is CASSQDKASGTNTQYF. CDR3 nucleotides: TGCGCCAGCAGCCAAGACAAGGCTAGCGGGACAAATACGCAGTATTTT.